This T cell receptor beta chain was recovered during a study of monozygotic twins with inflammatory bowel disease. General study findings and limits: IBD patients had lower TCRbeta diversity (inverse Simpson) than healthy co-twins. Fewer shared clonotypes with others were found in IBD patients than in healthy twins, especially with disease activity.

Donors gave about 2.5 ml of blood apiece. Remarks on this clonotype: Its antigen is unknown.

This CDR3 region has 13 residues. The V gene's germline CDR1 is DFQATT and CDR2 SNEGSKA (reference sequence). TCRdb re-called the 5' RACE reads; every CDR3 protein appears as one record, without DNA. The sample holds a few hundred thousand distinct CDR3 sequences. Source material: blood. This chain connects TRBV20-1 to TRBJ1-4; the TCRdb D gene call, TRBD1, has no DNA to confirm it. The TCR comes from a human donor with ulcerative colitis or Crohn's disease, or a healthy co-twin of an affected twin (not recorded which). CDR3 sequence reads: CSARVGTEEKLFF.